This T cell receptor beta chain was sequenced in a study of blood T cell repertoires in COVID-19. Only in-frame clones appear in the TCRdb table, and some are missing; sequencing was by immunoSEQ multiplex PCR. Here the sample spans under 150,000 clones, around four fifths being singletons. The CDR3 extends over 13 amino acids. Trimming removed 8 bases at V and 5 bases at J, with 15 bases between. Germline CDR1 and CDR2: SEHNR and FQNEAQ (reference sequence). This clone was recorded once. The sample consisted of peripheral blood. The origin of this receptor is a human donor in a cohort sampled during active COVID-19. The chain couples TRBV7-9 to TRBJ2-5; D is perhaps TRBD1 (6 bases). The CDR3 region has the DNA TGTGCCAGCTCCGCAGGGGTGGCGGAGACCCAGTACTTC. Amino acids: CASSAGVAETQYF.